This T cell receptor beta chain originates from a study of T cells after yellow fever vaccination. Study as a whole: For low cell numbers, libraries were made with SMART-Seq v4 Ultra Low Input. Study-level results: It was a weaker secondary response, yet one that peaked faster, at day 5 versus 15. Bulk-population clonotypes that are abundant could appear as contaminants in FACS-sorted repertoires.

The CDR3 runs 17 residues. V lost 1 base and J 5 bases, leaving 20 bases between the germline ends. Germline V CDR1 and CDR2: MGHRA, YSYEKL. Only a few counts were recorded for this clonotype. Its antigen is not identified. TCRdb re-derived calls from the 5' RACE reads in MiXCR, one entry per CDR3 protein. The data contain 150,000 to 200,000 distinct CDR3 sequences, approximately 11% of them singletons. The chain recombines TRBV4-1 with TRBJ1-1; D remains unclear. The specimen comprised CD8+ T cells sorted from PBMCs, sampled 15 days after the yellow fever booster vaccination. The TCR was taken from a man aged 18 to 35 who received the YFV17D yellow fever vaccine. The CDR3 bases are TGCGCCAGCAGCCAAGCGGCACTCGGGTCTTCTGGGACTGAAGCTTTCTTT. Translation: CASSQAALGSSGTEAFF.